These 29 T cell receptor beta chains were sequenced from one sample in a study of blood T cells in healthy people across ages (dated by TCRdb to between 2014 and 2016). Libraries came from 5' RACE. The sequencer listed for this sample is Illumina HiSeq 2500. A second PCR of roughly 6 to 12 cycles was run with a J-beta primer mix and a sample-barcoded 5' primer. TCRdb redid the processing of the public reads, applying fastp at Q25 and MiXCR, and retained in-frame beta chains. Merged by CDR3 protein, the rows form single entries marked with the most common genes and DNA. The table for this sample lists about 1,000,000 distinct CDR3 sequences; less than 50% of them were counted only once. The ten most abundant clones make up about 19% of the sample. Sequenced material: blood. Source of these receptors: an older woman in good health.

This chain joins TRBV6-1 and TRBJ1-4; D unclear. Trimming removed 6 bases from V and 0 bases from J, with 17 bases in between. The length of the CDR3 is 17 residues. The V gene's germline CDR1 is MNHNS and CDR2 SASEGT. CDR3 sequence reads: CASSASRNPSTNEKLFF. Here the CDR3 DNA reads TGTGCCAGCAGCGCAAGCCGGAACCCTTCAACTAATGAAAAACTGTTTTTT.

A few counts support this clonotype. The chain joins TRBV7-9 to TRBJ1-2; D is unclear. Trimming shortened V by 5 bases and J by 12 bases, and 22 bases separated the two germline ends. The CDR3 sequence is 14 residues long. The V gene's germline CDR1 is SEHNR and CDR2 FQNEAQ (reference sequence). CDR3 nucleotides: TGTGCCAGCAGCAGTCAACTAGAGTGGCGAGAAGACACCTTC. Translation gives CASSSQLEWREDTF.

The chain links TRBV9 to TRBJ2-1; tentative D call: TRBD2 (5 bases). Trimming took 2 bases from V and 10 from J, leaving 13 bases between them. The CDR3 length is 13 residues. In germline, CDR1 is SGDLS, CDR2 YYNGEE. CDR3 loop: CASSVGSPGEQFF. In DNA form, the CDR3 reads TGTGCCAGCAGCGTTGGGAGCCCAGGCGAGCAGTTCTTC.

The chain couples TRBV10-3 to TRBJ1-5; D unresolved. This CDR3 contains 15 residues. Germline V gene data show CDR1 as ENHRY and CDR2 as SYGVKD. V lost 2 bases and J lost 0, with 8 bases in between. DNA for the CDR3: TGTGCCATCAGTGAGACGACAAATAGCAATCAGCCCCAGCATTTT. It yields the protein CAISETTNSNQPQHF.

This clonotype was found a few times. The CDR3 nucleotides are TGTGCCAGCAGCTTAGGGGGGAGCGGGAGTAGGGGCGAGCAGTACTTC. Translating gives CASSLGGSGSRGEQYF. The chain links TRBV7-2 to TRBJ2-7; 8 positions match TRBD2. Germline lookup yields CDR1 SGHTA and CDR2 FQGNSA. J lost 6 bases, V lost 1 base, and 11 bases had no gene match. The CDR3 loop spans 16 amino acids. The full variable domain, its missing parts supplied by reference TRBV7-2 and TRBJ2-7, is GAGVSQSPSNKVTEKGKDVELRCDPISGHTALYWYRQSLGQGLEFLIYFQGNSAPDKSGLPSDRFSAERTGGSVSTLTIQRTQQEDSAVYLCASSLGGSGSRGEQYFGPGTRLTVT.

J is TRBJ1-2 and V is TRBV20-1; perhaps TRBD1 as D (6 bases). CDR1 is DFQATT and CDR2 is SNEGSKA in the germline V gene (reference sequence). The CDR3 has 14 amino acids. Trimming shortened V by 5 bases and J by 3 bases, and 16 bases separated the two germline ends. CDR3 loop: CSAPGTPVHYGYTF. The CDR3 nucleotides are TGCAGTGCTCCCGGGACACCAGTTCACTATGGCTACACCTTC.

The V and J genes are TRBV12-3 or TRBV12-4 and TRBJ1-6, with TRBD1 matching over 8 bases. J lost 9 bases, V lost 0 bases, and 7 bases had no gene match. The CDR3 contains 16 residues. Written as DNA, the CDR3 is TGTGCCAGCAGTTTAGCGCGAGGACAGGGTATTTCACCCCTCCACTTT. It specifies CASSLARGQGISPLHF.

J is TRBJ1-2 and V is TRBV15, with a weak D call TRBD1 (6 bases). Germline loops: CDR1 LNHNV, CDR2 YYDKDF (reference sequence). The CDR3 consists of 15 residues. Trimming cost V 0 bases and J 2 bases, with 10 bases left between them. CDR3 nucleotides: TGTGCCACCAGCAGAGAGAGGACAGCCAACTATGGCTACACCTTC. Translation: CATSRERTANYGYTF.

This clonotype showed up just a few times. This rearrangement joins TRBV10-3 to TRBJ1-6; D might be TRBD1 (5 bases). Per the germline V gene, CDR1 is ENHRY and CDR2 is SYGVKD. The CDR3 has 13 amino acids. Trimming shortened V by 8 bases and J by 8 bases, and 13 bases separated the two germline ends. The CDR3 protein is CAISGTWDSPLHF. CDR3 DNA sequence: TGTGCCATCTCAGGGACCTGGGATTCACCCCTCCACTTT.

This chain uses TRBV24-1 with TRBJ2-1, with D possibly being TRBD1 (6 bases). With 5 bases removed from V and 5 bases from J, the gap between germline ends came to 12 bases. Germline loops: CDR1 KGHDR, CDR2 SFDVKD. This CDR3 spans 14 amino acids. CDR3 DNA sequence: TGTGCCACCAGTGCCCCAGGGGCAGACAATGAGCAGTTCTTC. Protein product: CATSAPGADNEQFF.

The DNA for the CDR3 is TGTGCCAGCAGCTTAGGAGGACTAGCTTCTTACGAGCGGTACTTC. Its translation: CASSLGGLASYERYF. The chain recombines TRBV13 with TRBJ2-5; 8 bases are shared with TRBD2. The CDR3 consists of 15 residues. Germline V CDR1 and CDR2: PRHDT, FYEKMQ (reference sequence). J gave up 13 bases and V 0 bases, and 13 bases lay outside the gene matches.

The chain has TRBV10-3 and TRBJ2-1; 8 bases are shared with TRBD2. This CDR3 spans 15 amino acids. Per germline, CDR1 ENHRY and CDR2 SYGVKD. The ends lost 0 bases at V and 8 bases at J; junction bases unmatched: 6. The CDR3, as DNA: TGTGCCATCAGTGAGTCGACCGGGAGGGGGTATGAGCAGTTCTTC. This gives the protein CAISESTGRGYEQFF.

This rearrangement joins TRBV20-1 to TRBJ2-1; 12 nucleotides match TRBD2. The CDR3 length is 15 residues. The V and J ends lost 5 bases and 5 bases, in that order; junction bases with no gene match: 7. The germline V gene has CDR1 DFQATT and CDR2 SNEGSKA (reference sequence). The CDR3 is CSASTSGSGNNEQFF. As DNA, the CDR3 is TGCAGTGCTTCGACTAGCGGGAGTGGGAACAATGAGCAGTTCTTC.

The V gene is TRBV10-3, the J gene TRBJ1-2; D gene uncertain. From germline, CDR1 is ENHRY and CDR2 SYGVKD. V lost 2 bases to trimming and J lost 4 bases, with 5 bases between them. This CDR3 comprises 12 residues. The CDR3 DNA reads TGTGCCATCAGTGAGGAAGGCTATGGCTACACCTTC. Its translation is CAISEEGYGYTF.

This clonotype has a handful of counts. The DNA for the CDR3 is TGTGCCACCAGCAGACCCGATGGACAGAGCACAGATACGCAGTATTTT. Its protein product is CATSRPDGQSTDTQYF. The rearrangement joins TRBV15 to TRBJ2-3, with TRBD1 as a possible D gene (6 bases). The length of the CDR3 is 16 residues. Germline V gives CDR1 LNHNV, CDR2 YYDKDF (reference sequence). Trimming pared 2 bases from V and 0 bases from J, leaving 12 bases between.

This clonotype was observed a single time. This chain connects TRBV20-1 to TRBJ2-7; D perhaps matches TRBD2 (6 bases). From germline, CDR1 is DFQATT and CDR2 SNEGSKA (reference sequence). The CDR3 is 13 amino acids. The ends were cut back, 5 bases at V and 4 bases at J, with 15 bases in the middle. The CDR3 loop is CSADWGTEYEQYF. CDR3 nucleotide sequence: TGCAGTGCTGACTGGGGGACTGAGTACGAGCAGTACTTC.

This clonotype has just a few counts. CDR3 DNA sequence: TGCAGTGCTAGAGATCTCCAGCGGGGCACCTACGAGCAGTACTTC. This encodes CSARDLQRGTYEQYF. V and J are TRBV20-1 and TRBJ2-7, with 7 bases aligning to TRBD2. The CDR3 consists of 15 residues. The germline V gene encodes CDR1 DFQATT and CDR2 SNEGSKA (reference sequence). V lost 0 bases, J lost 2 bases, and 7 bases stayed unmatched.

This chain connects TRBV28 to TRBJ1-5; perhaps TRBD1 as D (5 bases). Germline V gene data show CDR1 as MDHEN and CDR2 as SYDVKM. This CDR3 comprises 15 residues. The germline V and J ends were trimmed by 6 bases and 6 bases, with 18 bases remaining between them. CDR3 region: CASSSRQRAGQPQHF. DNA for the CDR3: TGTGCCAGCAGCAGTAGACAGAGGGCGGGTCAGCCCCAGCATTTT. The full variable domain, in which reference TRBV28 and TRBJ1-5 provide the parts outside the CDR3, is DVKVTQSSRYLVKRTGEKVFLECVQDMDHENMFWYRQDPGLGLRLIYFSYDVKMKEKGDIPEGYSVSREKKERFSLILESASTNQTSMYLCASSSRQRAGQPQHFGDGTRLSIL.

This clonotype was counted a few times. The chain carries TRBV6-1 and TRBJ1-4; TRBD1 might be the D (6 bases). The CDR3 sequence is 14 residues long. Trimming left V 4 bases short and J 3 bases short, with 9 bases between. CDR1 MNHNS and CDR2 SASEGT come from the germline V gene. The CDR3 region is CASSVGTPNEKLFF. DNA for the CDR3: TGTGCCAGCAGTGTCGGGACACCTAATGAAAAACTGTTTTTT.

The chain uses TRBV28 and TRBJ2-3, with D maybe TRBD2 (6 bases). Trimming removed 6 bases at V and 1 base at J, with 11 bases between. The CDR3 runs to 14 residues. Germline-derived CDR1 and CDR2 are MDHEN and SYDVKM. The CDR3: CASSREWGTDTQYF. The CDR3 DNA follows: TGTGCCAGCAGCCGGGAGTGGGGCACAGATACGCAGTATTTT.

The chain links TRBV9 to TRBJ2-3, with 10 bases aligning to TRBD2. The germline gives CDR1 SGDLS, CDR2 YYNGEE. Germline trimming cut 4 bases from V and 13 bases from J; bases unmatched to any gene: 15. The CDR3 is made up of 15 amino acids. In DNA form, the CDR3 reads TGTGCCAGCAGCTCCGCCGGGACTAGCGCTGATGTGGAGTATTTT. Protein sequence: CASSSAGTSADVEYF.

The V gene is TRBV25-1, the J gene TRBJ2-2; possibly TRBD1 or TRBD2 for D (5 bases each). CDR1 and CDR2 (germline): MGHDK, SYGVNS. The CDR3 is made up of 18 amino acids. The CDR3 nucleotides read TGTGCTACCGGAGAGGGGCGGCCCGCGGGTTTGGACACCGGGGAGCTGTTTTTT. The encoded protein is CATGEGRPAGLDTGELFF.

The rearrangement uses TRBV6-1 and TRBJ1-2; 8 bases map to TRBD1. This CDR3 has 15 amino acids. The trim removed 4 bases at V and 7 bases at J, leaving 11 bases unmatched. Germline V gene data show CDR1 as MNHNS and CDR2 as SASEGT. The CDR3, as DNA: TGTGCCAGCAGTGTCCGGGACAGGTCAGACGGTGGCTACACCTTC. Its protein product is CASSVRDRSDGGYTF.

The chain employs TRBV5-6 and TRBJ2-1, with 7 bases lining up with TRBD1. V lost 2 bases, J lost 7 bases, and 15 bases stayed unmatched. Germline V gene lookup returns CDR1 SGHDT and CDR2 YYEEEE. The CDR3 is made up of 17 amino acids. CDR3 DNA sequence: TGTGCCAGCAGCTTAATCATAATGAGGGGGCGCTTGAATGAGCAGTTCTTC. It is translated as CASSLIIMRGRLNEQFF.

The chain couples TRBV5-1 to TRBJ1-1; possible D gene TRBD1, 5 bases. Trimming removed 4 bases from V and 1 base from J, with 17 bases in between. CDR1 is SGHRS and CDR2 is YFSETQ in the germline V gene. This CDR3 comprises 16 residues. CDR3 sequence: CASSPERGTQNTEAFF. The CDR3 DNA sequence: TGCGCCAGCAGCCCCGAGCGGGGGACCCAGAACACTGAAGCTTTCTTT.

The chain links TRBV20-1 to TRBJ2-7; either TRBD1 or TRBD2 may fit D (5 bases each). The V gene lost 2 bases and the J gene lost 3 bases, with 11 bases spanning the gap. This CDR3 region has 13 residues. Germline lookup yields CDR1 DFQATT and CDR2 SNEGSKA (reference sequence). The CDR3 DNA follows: TGCAGTGCTAGACCGTGGGGGAACTACGAGCAGTACTTC. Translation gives CSARPWGNYEQYF.

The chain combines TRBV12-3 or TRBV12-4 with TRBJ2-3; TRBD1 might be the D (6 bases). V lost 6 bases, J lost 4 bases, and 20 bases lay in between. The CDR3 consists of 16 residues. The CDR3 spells CASSPSPGQSADTQYF. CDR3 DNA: TGTGCCAGCAGCCCTAGCCCAGGACAGAGCGCAGATACGCAGTATTTT.

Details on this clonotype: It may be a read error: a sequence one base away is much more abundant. This CDR3 is CASSGAGTGGYEQFF. Here the CDR3 DNA reads TGTGCCAGCTCAGGCGCCGGGACAGGGGGATACGAGCAGTTCTTC. The chain joins TRBV18 to TRBJ2-1; TRBD1 aligns across 11 bases. The CDR3 is 15 amino acids. From germline, CDR1 is KGHSH and CDR2 LQKENI. The trim removed 5 bases at V and 10 bases at J, leaving 10 bases unmatched.

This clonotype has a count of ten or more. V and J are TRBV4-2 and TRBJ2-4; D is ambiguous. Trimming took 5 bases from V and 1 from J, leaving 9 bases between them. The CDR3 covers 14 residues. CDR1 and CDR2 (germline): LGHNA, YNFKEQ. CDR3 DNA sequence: TGTGCCAGCAGCTTAGATGGGGCCAAAAACATTCAGTACTTC. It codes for CASSLDGAKNIQYF.